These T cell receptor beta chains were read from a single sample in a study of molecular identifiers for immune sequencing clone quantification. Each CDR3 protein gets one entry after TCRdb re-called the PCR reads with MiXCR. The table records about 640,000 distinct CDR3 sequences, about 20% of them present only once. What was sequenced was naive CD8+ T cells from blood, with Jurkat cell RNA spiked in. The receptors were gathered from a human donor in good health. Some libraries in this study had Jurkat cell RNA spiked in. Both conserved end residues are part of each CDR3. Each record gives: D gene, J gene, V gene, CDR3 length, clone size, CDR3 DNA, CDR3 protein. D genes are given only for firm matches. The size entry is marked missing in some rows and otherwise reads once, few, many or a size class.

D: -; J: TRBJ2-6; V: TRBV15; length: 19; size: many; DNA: TGTGCCACCAGCGGGGTCTGGTCAGTGGGGTCTTCAGGGGCCAACGTCCTGACTTTC; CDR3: CATSGVWSVGSSGANVLTF
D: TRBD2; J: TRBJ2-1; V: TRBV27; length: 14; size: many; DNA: TGTGCCACCGGAGCGGGAGGGGGGTACAATGAGCAGTTCTTC; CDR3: CATGAGGGYNEQFF
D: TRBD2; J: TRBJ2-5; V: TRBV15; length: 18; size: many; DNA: TGTGCCACCAGCAGAGATAAGAGTTCCGGACTAGTTTGGGAGACCCAGTACTTC; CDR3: CATSRDKSSGLVWETQYF
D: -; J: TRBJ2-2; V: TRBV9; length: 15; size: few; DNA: TGTGCCAGCAGCGTGATTGGGCGGTACACCGGGGAGCTGTTTTTT; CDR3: CASSVIGRYTGELFF
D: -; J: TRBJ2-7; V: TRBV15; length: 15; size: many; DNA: TGTGCCACCAGCAAGATACGGGACACCATGTACGAGCAGTACTTC; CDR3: CATSKIRDTMYEQYF
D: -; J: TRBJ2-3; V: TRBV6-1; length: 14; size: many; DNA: TGTGCCAGCATCCAGGGGATGGGCACAGATACGCAGTATTTT; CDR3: CASIQGMGTDTQYF
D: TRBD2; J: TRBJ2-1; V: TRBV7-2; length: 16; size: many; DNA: TGTGCCAGCAGCTTACTTAGCGGGGGGCTCCACAATGAGCAGTTCTTC; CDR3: CASSLLSGGLHNEQFF
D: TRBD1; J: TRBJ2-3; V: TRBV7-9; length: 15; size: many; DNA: TGTGCCAGCAGCTTACTGACAGGGGTCACAGATACGCAGTATTTT; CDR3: CASSLLTGVTDTQYF
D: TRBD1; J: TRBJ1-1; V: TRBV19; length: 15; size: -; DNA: TGTGCCAGTAGTGTCGACAGGGGGCAGAACACTGAAGCTTTCTTT; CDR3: CASSVDRGQNTEAFF
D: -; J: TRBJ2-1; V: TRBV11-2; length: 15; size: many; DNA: TGTGCCAGCAGCTCGGGGCGCAACTTTGGCCATGAGCAGTTCTTC; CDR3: CASSSGRNFGHEQFF
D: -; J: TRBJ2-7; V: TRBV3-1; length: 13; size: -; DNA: TGTGCCAGCAGCCCGGGACTTCAATACGTGCAGTACTTC; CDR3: CASSPGLQYVQYF
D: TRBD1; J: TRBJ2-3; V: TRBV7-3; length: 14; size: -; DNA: TGTGCCAGCAGCCCAGGACAGGGATTGGATACGCAGTATTTT; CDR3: CASSPGQGLDTQYF
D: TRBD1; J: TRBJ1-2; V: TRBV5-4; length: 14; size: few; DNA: TGTGCCAGCAGCTTGACAGGGGGCTACTATGGCTACACCTTC; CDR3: CASSLTGGYYGYTF
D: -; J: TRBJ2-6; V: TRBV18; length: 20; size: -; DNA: TGTGCCAGCTCACTCCCGGGTCGTCATTTAGAATTCTCTGGGGCCAACGTCCTGACTTTC; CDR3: CASSLPGRHLEFSGANVLTF
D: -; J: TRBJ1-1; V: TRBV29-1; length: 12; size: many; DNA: TGCAGCGTTGATCCGGGGGACAATGAAGCTTTCTTT; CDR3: CSVDPGDNEAFF
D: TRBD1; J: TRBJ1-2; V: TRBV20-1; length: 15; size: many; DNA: TGCAGTGCTGCCGGTGACAGGGAAGAAGACTATGGCTACACCTTC; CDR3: CSAAGDREEDYGYTF
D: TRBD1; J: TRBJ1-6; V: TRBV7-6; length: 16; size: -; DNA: TGTGCCAGCGGCTTTAGTCAGACAGGGTTGGATTCACCCCTCCACTTT; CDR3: CASGFSQTGLDSPLHF
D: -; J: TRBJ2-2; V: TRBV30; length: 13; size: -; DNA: TGTGCCTGGAGTGTCTCGTACACCGGGGTGCTGTTTTTT; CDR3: CAWSVSYTGVLFF
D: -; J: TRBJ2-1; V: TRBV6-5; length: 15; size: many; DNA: TGTGCCAGCAGTTACTCGACGTCCTCCTACAATGAGCAGTTCTTC; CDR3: CASSYSTSSYNEQFF
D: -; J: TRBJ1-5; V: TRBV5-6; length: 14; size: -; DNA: TGTGCCAGCAGCCTCATGGAGGCTGGTCAGCCCCAGCATTTT; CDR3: CASSLMEAGQPQHF
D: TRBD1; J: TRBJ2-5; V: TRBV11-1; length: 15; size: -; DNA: TGTGCCAGCAGCCAGAAGACAGGGGGCCAAGAGACCCAGTACTTC; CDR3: CASSQKTGGQETQYF
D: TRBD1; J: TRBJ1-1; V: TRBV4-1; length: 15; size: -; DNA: TGCGCCAGCAGCCCAGGGACAGGGACGAACACTGAAGCTTTCTTT; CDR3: CASSPGTGTNTEAFF
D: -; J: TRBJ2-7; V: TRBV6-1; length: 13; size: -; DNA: TGTGCCAGCAGCTTGGACATCACCTACGAGCAGTACTTC; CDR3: CASSLDITYEQYF
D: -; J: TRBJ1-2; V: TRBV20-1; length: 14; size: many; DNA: TGCAGTGCTAGAGATTCTCACAGGGAATATGGCTACACCTTC; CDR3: CSARDSHREYGYTF
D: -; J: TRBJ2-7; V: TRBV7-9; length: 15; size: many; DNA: TGTGCCAGCAGCTTAGTTCCAGGGCACCACTACGAGCAGTACTTC; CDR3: CASSLVPGHHYEQYF
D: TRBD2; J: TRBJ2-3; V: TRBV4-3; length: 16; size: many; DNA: TGCGCCAGCAGCCAAGTGCCAGCGGGGGGGTCGGTTACGCAGTATTTT; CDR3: CASSQVPAGGSVTQYF
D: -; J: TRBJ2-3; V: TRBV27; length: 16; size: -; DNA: TGTGCCAGCGGAAGACAAGTGGGCAGCCCCACAGATACGCAGTATTTT; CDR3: CASGRQVGSPTDTQYF
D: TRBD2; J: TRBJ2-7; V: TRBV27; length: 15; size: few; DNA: TGTGCCAGCAGCCCTCTAGCGGGCGCGCCCTACGAGCGGTACTTC; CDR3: CASSPLAGAPYERYF
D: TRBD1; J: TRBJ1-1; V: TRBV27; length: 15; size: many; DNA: TGTGCCAGCAGTTACACAGGGGCACTGAACACTGAAGCTTTCTTT; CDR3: CASSYTGALNTEAFF
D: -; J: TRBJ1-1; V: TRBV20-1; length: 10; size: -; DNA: TGCAGTGCCCGGCACACTGAAGCTTTCTTT; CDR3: CSARHTEAFF
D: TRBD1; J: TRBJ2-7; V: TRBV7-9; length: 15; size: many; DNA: TGTGCCAGCAACCGAGATCCGACAGGGTTGCACGAGCAGTACTTC; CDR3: CASNRDPTGLHEQYF
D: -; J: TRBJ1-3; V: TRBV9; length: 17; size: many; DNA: TGTGCCAGCAGCGTAGACAGGAGAGGGTCCTCTGGAAACACCATATATTTT; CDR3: CASSVDRRGSSGNTIYF
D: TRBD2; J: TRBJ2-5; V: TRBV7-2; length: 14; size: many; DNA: TGTGCCAGCAGCACCCGACTAGCGATCGAGACCCAGTACTTC; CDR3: CASSTRLAIETQYF
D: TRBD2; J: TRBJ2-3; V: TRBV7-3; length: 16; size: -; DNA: TGTGCCAGCAGCTTAGGGACTAGCGGCTACACAGATACGCAGTGTTTT; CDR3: CASSLGTSGYTDTQCF
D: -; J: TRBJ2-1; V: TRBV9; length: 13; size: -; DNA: TGTGCCAGCAGCTCTGGGGACCAAGGAGTGCAGTTCTTC; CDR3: CASSSGDQGVQFF
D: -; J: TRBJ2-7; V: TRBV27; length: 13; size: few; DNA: TGTGCCAGCAGTCCGGATTTAACCTACGAGCAGTACTTC; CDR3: CASSPDLTYEQYF
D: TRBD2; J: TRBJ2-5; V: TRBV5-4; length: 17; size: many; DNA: TGTGCCAGCAGCTTGACTAGCGGGGGGCCGTTACAAGAGACCCAGTACTTC; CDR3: CASSLTSGGPLQETQYF
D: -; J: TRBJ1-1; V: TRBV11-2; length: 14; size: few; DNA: TGTGCCAGCAGCTTAGCACAGGGCGGCGCTGAAGCTTTCTTT; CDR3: CASSLAQGGAEAFF
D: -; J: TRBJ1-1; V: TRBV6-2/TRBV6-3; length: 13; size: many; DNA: TGTGCCAGCAGTTCCGAGATACAGAGTGAAGCTTTCTTT; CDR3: CASSSEIQSEAFF
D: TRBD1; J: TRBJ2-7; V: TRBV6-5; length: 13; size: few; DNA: TGTGCCAGCAGTGTACAGGGGAATTCCGAGCAGTACTTC; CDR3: CASSVQGNSEQYF
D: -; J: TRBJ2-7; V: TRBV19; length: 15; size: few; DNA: TGTGCCAGTAGTATAGGGTCAGGGCCCCCCAACGAGCAGTACTTC; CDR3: CASSIGSGPPNEQYF
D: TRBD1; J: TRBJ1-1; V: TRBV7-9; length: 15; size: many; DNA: TGTGCCAGCAGCCTAGAGAAGGGGGCTAAGACTGAAGCTTTCTTT; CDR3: CASSLEKGAKTEAFF
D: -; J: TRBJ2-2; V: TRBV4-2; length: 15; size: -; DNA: TGTGCCAGCAGCCAAGATAACAGTTACACCGGGGAGCTGGTTTTT; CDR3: CASSQDNSYTGELVF
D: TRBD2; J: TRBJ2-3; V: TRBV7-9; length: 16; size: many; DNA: TGTGCCAGCAGCGCGCTCTCGGCGGGGGTGGCGGATACGCAGTATTTT; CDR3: CASSALSAGVADTQYF
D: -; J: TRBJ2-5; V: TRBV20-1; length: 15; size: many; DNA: TGCAGTGCCGTCCGTAGCGGATGGTCGGGAGAGACCCAGTACTTC; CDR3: CSAVRSGWSGETQYF
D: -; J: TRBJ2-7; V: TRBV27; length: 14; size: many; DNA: TGTGCCAGCAGTCCTGCGGCCGGAGCCTACGAGCAGTACTTC; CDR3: CASSPAAGAYEQYF